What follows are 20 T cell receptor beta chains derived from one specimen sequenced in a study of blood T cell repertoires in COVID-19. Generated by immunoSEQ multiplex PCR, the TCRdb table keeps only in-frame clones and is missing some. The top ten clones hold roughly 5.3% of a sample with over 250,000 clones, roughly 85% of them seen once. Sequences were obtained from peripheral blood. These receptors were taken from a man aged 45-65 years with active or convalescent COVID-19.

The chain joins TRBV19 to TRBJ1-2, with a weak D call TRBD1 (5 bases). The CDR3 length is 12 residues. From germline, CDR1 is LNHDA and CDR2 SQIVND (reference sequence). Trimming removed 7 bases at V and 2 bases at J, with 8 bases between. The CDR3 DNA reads TGTGCCAGTACCGACAGAAACTATGGCTACACCTTC. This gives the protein CASTDRNYGYTF.

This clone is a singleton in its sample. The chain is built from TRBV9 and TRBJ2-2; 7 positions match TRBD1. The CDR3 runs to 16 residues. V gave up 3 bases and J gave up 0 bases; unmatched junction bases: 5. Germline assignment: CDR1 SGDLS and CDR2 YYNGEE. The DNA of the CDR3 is TGTGCCAGCAGCGCTCGGGACAGATCGAACACCGGGGAGCTGTTTTTT. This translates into CASSARDRSNTGELFF.

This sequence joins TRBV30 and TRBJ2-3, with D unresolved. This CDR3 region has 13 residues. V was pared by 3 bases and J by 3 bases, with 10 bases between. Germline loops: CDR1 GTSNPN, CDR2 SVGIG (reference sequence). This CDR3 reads CAWSRHMTDTQYF. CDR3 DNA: TGTGCCTGGAGCCGACACATGACAGATACGCAGTATTTT.

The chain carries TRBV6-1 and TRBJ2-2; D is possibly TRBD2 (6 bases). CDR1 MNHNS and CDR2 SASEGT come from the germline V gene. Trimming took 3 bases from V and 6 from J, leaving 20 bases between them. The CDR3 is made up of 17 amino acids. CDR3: CASSEILASKFAGELFF. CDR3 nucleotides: TGTGCCAGCAGTGAGATCCTAGCGTCTAAATTCGCCGGGGAGCTGTTTTTT.

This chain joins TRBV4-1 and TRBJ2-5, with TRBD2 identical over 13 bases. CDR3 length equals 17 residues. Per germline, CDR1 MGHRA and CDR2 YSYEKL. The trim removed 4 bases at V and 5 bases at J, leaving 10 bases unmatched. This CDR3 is CASSPRLAGGTTETQYF. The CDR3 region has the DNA TGCGCCAGCAGCCCTAGACTAGCGGGAGGAACCACGGAGACCCAGTACTTC.

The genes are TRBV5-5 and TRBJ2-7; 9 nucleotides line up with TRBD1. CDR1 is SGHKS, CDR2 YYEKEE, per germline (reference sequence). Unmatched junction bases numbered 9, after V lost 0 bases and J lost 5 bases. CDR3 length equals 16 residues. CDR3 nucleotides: TGTGCCAGCAGCTTGGCCTTTTGGGGACAGGGCCACGAGCAGTACTTC. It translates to CASSLAFWGQGHEQYF.

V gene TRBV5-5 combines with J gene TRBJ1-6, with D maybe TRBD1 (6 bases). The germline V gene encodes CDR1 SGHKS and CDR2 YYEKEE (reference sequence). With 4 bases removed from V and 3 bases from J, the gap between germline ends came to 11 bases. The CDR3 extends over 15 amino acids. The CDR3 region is CASSPGVVYNSPLHF. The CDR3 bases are TGTGCCAGCAGCCCAGGGGTTGTCTATAATTCACCCCTCCACTTT.

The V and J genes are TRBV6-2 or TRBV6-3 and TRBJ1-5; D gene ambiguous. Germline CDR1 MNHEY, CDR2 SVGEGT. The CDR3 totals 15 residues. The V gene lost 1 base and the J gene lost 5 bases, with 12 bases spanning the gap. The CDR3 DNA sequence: TGTGCCAGCAGTTACTATGGAGGGTGGGATCAGCCCCAGCATTTT. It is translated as CASSYYGGWDQPQHF.

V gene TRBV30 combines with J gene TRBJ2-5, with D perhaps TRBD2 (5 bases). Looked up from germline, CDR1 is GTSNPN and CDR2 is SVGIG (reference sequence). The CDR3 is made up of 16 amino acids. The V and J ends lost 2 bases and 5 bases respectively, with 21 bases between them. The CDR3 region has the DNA TGTGCCTGGAGTCCGCCCGGCGGGCGAGTGGGCGAGACCCAGTACTTC. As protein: CAWSPPGGRVGETQYF. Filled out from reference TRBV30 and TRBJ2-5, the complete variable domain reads SQTIHQWPATLVQPVGSPLSLECTVEGTSNPNLYWYRQAAGRGLQLLFYSVGIGQISSEVPQNLSASRPQDRQFILSSKKLLLSDSGFYLCAWSPPGGRVGETQYFGPGTRLLVL.

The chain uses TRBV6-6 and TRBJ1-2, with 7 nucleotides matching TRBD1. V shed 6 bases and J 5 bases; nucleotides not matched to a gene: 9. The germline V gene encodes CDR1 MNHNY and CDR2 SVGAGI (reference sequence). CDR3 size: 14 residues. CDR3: CASSPGQTLYGYTF. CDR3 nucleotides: TGTGCCAGCAGCCCGGGACAGACCTTGTATGGCTACACCTTC.

In DNA, the CDR3 is TGTGCCGCCGGGACATCTTCCTACGAGCAGTACTTC. Protein: CAAGTSSYEQYF. The chain is built from TRBV28 and TRBJ2-7, with D maybe TRBD1 (6 bases). The CDR3 runs 12 residues. Germline CDR1 is MDHEN and CDR2 is SYDVKM. The ends were cut back, 11 bases at V and 1 base at J, with 12 bases in the middle.

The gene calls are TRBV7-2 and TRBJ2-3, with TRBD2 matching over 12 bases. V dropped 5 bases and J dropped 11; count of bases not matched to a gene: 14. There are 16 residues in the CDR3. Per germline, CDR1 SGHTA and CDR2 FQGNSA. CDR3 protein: CASSLGELASGRGQYF. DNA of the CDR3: TGTGCCAGCAGCCTTGGGGAACTTGCTAGCGGGAGGGGGCAGTATTTT.

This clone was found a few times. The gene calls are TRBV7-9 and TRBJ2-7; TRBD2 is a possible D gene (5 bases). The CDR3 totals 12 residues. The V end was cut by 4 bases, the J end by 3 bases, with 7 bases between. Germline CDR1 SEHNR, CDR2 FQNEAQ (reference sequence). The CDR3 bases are TGTGCCAGCAGCTCTGAGGGCTACGAGCAGTACTTC. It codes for CASSSEGYEQYF.

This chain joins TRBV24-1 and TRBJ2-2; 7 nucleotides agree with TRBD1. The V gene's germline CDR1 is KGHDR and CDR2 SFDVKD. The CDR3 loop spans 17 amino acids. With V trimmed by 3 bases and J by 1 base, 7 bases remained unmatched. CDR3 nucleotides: TGTGCCACCAGTGATAGCCCGGGACAGCGGAACACCGGGGAGCTGTTTTTT. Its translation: CATSDSPGQRNTGELFF.

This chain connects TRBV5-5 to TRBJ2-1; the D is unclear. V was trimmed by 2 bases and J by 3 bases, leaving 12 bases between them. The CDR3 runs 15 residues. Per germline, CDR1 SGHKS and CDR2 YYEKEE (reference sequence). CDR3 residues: CASSFVSSYYNEQFF. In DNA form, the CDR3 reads TGTGCCAGCAGCTTTGTTAGCTCCTACTACAATGAGCAGTTCTTC.

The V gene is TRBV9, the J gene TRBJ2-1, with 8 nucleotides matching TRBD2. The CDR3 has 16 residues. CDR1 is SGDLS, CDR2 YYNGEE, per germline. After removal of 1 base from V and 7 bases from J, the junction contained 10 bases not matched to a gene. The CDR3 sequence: CASSVNRGGGSNEQFF. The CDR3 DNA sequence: TGTGCCAGCAGCGTAAACCGGGGGGGAGGTTCAAATGAGCAGTTCTTC. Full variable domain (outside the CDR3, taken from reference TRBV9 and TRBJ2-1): DSGVTQTPKHLITATGQRVTLRCSPRSGDLSVYWYQQSLDQGLQFLIQYYNGEERAKGNILERFSAQQFPDLHSELNLSSLELGDSALYFCASSVNRGGGSNEQFFGPGTRLTVL.

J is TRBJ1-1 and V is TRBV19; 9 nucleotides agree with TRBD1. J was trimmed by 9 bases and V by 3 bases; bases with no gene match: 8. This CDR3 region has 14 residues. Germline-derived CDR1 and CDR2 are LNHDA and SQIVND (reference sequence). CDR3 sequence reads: CASSIKQGAGKAFF. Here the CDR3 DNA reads TGTGCCAGTAGTATCAAACAGGGGGCCGGGAAAGCTTTCTTT.

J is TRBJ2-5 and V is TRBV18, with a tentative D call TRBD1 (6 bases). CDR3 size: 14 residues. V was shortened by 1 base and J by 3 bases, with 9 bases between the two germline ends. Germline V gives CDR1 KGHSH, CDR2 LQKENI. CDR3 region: CASSPRQGKETQYF. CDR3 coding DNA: TGTGCCAGCTCACCACGGCAGGGGAAAGAGACCCAGTACTTC.

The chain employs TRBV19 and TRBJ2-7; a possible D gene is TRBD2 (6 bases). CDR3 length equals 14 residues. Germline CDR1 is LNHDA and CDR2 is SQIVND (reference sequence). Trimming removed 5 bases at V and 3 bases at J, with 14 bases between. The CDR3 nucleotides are TGTGCCAGTAGTTATTCCGGGACTCTCTACGAGCAGTACTTC. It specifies CASSYSGTLYEQYF.

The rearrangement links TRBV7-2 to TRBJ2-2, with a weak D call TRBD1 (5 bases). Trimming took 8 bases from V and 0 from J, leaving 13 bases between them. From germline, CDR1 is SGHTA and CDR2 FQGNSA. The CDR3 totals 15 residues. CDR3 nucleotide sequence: TGTGCCAGCGGACATTTCTTCGCGAACACCGGGGAGCTGTTTTTT. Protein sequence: CASGHFFANTGELFF.